This is a list of T cell receptor beta chains from one sample in a study of T cell responses to AZD1222 COVID-19 vaccine. Sequencing was performed with immunoSEQ multiplex PCR; in TCRdb, only in-frame clones are kept and a portion is missing. The table records about 93,000 clones, 65% to 90% of them present only once. Sample: peripheral blood, taken on day 0 of AZD1222 vaccination. The receptors come from an adult in good health. CDR3s include the opening cysteine and the closing phenylalanine or tryptophan. D genes are given only for firm matches. Clone size is given for some rows only: seen once, a few or many times, or a class if the clone is expanded.

D gene	clone size	V gene	J gene	CDR3 DNA	CDR3 protein
NA	NA	TRBV7-9	TRBJ2-6	TGTGCCAGCAGCTTAGTTACGAGCTCTGGGGCCAACGTCCTGACTTTC	CASSLVTSSGANVLTF
NA	NA	TRBV28	TRBJ1-2	TGTGCCAGCAGTTTACAGGGTAACTATGGCTACACCTTC	CASSLQGNYGYTF
NA	NA	TRBV7-6	TRBJ1-4	TGTGCCAGCAGCTTAGGGTCATGGGTCGATAGTGCAACTAATGAAAAACTGTTTTTT	CASSLGSWVDSATNEKLFF
NA	NA	TRBV11-2	TRBJ2-1	TGTGCCAGCAGCTTAGGCCGGCTAGGGGGTGAGCAGTTCTTC	CASSLGRLGGEQFF
TRBD1	NA	TRBV27	TRBJ1-4	TGTGCCAGCAGTTTTGGACAGGGGGCGTTAGGTGAAAAACTGTTTTTT	CASSFGQGALGEKLFF
NA	once	TRBV2	TRBJ1-5	TGTGCCAGCAGTTTGGACACCCTTTGGGGTCAGCCCCAGCATTTT	CASSLDTLWGQPQHF
TRBD1	NA	TRBV11-2	TRBJ1-6	TGTGCCAGCAGCCCCCAGGGGGCTGCTGCTTCACCCCTCCACTTT	CASSPQGAAASPLHF
NA	NA	TRBV24-1	TRBJ2-1	TGTGCCACTAGTGATGAGATTAAGCAGTTCTTC	CATSDEIKQFF
NA	once	TRBV5-5	TRBJ1-1	TGTGCCAGCAGCTTCGAGAACACTGAAGCTTTCTTT	CASSFENTEAFF
NA	NA	TRBV12-3/TRBV12-4	TRBJ1-6	TGTGCCAGTGGGGGGGGGAGGGATTCACCCCTCCACTTT	CASGGGRDSPLHF
NA	NA	TRBV25-1	TRBJ1-6	TGTGCCAGCAGCGACTGGGGGGCGGTTAATTCACCCCTCCACTTT	CASSDWGAVNSPLHF
NA	NA	TRBV5-6	TRBJ2-7	TGTGCCAGCAGCACAGGGAATGAACCCTACGAGCAGTACTTC	CASSTGNEPYEQYF
TRBD1	NA	TRBV5-1	TRBJ1-2	TGCGCCAGCAGCTTAGACAGGGGATCCCCTGGCTACACCTTC	CASSLDRGSPGYTF
TRBD1	NA	TRBV19	TRBJ1-5	TGTGCCAGTAGCCAGACAGGGGGCGGCCAGCCCCAGCATTTT	CASSQTGGGQPQHF
NA	NA	TRBV6-5	TRBJ1-1	TGTGCCAGCAGTTACTCGGGGGGGAGCACTGAAGCTTTCTTT	CASSYSGGSTEAFF
TRBD1	NA	TRBV6-5	TRBJ1-2	TGTGCCAAACACAGGGGGAGGTATGGCTACACCTTC	CAKHRGRYGYTF
TRBD1	few	TRBV28	TRBJ1-6	TGTGCCAGCAGTCCATCCGGACAGGGTCATTCACCCCTCCACTTT	CASSPSGQGHSPLHF
TRBD2	NA	TRBV5-4	TRBJ2-2	TGTGCCAGCAGCTTGGCCCAGCGGGGGGACACCGGGGAGCTGTTTTTT	CASSLAQRGDTGELFF
NA	NA	TRBV5-6	TRBJ1-5	TGTGCCAGCAGCTTGGAGCAGGGTGGGCAGCCCCAGCATTTT	CASSLEQGGQPQHF
TRBD1	once	TRBV27	TRBJ1-5	TGTGCCAGCAGTGGGACAGGGTTAAGGCAGCCCCAGCATTTT	CASSGTGLRQPQHF
NA	NA	TRBV7-7	TRBJ1-6	TGTGCCAGCAGTCCTTCCAGGGTTTCACCCCTCCACTTT	CASSPSRVSPLHF
NA	NA	TRBV28	TRBJ2-7	TGTGCCAGCAGTTTATCCCTCCTTGGCGGTGCGGGGGAGCAGTACTTC	CASSLSLLGGAGEQYF
NA	NA	TRBV27	TRBJ2-7	TGTGCCAGCAGTTTACTCGGAAACGAGCAGTACTTC	CASSLLGNEQYF
NA	NA	TRBV4-3	TRBJ1-1	TGCGCCAGCAGCCCTCAAATGGGCAGGGAAACGGCGAACACTGAAGCTTTCTTT	CASSPQMGRETANTEAFF
NA	NA	TRBV7-2	TRBJ2-7	TGTGCCAGCAGCCCTTTAGCGCACTCCTACGAGCAGTACTTC	CASSPLAHSYEQYF
NA	NA	TRBV28	TRBJ1-6	TGTGCCAGCAGTCCCCCGAAAGCCATCTATAATTCACCCCTCCACTTT	CASSPPKAIYNSPLHF
NA	NA	TRBV15	TRBJ2-3	TGTGCCACCCGTTCGGGTGCGGCGGGCTTCACAGATACGCAGTATTTT	CATRSGAAGFTDTQYF
NA	NA	TRBV7-2	TRBJ2-1	TGTGCCAGCAGCTTAGCGGGGTTTACGAGCGGGTGGAATGAGCAGTTCTTC	CASSLAGFTSGWNEQFF
NA	once	TRBV7-2	TRBJ1-5	TGTGCTAGCAGCTTAGCGTTGGGAGGGGTTCAGCCCCAGCATTTT	CASSLALGGVQPQHF
NA	NA	TRBV30	TRBJ2-1	TGTGCCTGGTCTGGCCGTAATGAGCAGTTCTTC	CAWSGRNEQFF
TRBD1	NA	TRBV18	TRBJ2-7	TGTGCCAGCTCACCAGGACAGGGTGACGACGAGCAGTACTTC	CASSPGQGDDEQYF
TRBD1	once	TRBV28	TRBJ2-7	TGTGCCAGCAGGGGACAGGGAGTTAACCACGAGCAGTACTTC	CASRGQGVNHEQYF
NA	NA	TRBV10-1	TRBJ1-1	TGCGCCAGCAAAGACAAGGGAGCTTTCTTT	CASKDKGAFF
TRBD1	NA	TRBV12-5	TRBJ2-2	TGTGCTAGCGGAAAGGGACAGACGAACACCGGGGAGCTGTTTTTT	CASGKGQTNTGELFF
NA	NA	TRBV2	TRBJ1-5	TGTGCCAGCAGTTGGGGGGGGGCAAGCAATCAGCCCCAGCATTTT	CASSWGGASNQPQHF
NA	NA	TRBV28	TRBJ2-7	TGTGCCAGCAGCATGGACACCCCGGGAGAGCAGTACTTC	CASSMDTPGEQYF
NA	NA	TRBV7-6	TRBJ2-3	TGTGCCAGCAGCTTGGGACTCCTACTTAAACTCACAGATACGCAGTATTTT	CASSLGLLLKLTDTQYF
NA	NA	TRBV7-2	TRBJ1-5	TGTGCCAGCAGCTTCACGGTCAATAGCAATCAGCCCCAGCATTTT	CASSFTVNSNQPQHF
NA	few	TRBV19	TRBJ1-2	TGTGCCAGTAGTATAGAGCATTCGGGCCTCAACTATGGCTACACCTTC	CASSIEHSGLNYGYTF
TRBD1	NA	TRBV28	TRBJ2-5	TGTGCCAGCAGTTCGACAGGGTTGCAGACCCAGTACTTC	CASSSTGLQTQYF
TRBD2	NA	TRBV3-1/TRBV3-2	TRBJ2-7	TGTGCCAGCAGCCAAGGGCCGGGAGGTGCGTACGAGCAGTACTTC	CASSQGPGGAYEQYF
NA	NA	TRBV19	TRBJ1-5	TGTGCCAGTAGGTCCGGGGCGGGAAGCAATCAGCCCCAGCATTTT	CASRSGAGSNQPQHF
NA	NA	TRBV15	TRBJ2-7	TGTGCCACCAGCAGAGTAGACGGCTACGAGCAGTACTTC	CATSRVDGYEQYF
TRBD1	few	TRBV6-5	TRBJ2-5	TGTGCCAGCAGTTCCGGACAGGGGAGGCAAGAGACCCAGTACTTC	CASSSGQGRQETQYF
NA	NA	TRBV6-1	TRBJ1-2	TGTGCCAGCAGTGAAGGTAGTACCTATGGCTACACCTTC	CASSEGSTYGYTF
TRBD1	NA	TRBV6-1	TRBJ2-2	TGTGCCAGCAGTGAAGCCGGGACAGGGGTGAGGAACACCGGGGAGCTGTTTTTT	CASSEAGTGVRNTGELFF
NA	NA	TRBV18	TRBJ1-5	TGTGCCAGCTCTGACATCCGGGCTCTTAATCAGCCCCAGCATTTT	CASSDIRALNQPQHF
NA	NA	TRBV28	TRBJ1-1	TGTGCCAGCAGGCAGGATTTTAGAGGAGCTTTCTTT	CASRQDFRGAFF
NA	NA	TRBV13	TRBJ2-3	TGTGCCAGCAGCCATCGGCCGGGACCCGGGAGCACAGATACGCAGTATTTT	CASSHRPGPGSTDTQYF
NA	NA	TRBV27	TRBJ1-4	TGTGCCAGCAGTTTATGGGGGGCTGGTGAGGAAAAACTGTTTTTT	CASSLWGAGEEKLFF
NA	NA	TRBV7-2	TRBJ2-3	TGTGCCAGCAGCTTAGGCCAATCCACCCTCTACTGGGGGGTGGATACGCAGTATTTT	CASSLGQSTLYWGVDTQYF
TRBD2	NA	TRBV2	TRBJ2-5	TGTGCCAGCACTGAGGGCGGGAGGGAGGAGACCCAGTACTTC	CASTEGGREETQYF
TRBD1	NA	TRBV2	TRBJ2-7	TGTGCCAGCGGAAGACAGGGGGACTCCTACGAGCAGTACTTC	CASGRQGDSYEQYF
NA	once	TRBV5-1	TRBJ2-1	TGCGCCAGCAGCTTGGTTAGCGTGTCTGAGCAGTTCTTC	CASSLVSVSEQFF
NA	NA	TRBV7-8	TRBJ1-1	TGTGCCAGCAGCCCCCGCACTGAAGCTTTCTTT	CASSPRTEAFF
TRBD1	NA	TRBV6-1	TRBJ1-4	TGTGCCAGCAGTGAAGCTTGGGGGACAGGATATGAAAAACTGTTTTTT	CASSEAWGTGYEKLFF
NA	few	TRBV6-6	TRBJ1-1	TGTGCCAGCAGTTACCAGCGCCAAGCTTTCTTT	CASSYQRQAFF
NA	once	TRBV10-1	TRBJ1-6	TGCGCCAGCAGTGAGTCAGTAGGGCAAGGTTCACCCCTCCACTTT	CASSESVGQGSPLHF
TRBD2	NA	TRBV7-9	TRBJ2-7	TGTGCCAGCAGAATACTAGCGGGGTACGAGCAGTACTTC	CASRILAGYEQYF